This is a list of T cell receptor beta chains from one sample in a study of T cell responses to AZD1222 COVID-19 vaccine. Assay used: immunoSEQ multiplex PCR; TCRdb lists only in-frame clones, some missing. Among about 150,000 clones listed, around 90% were seen once. The sample in question was peripheral blood, obtained 28 days after the second AZD1222 dose. The source is an adult who received the AZD1222 COVID-19 vaccine. CDR3s include the opening cysteine and the closing phenylalanine or tryptophan. D genes are given only for firm matches. Not every row has a clone size; where given, it reads once, few, many or a size class.

V,size,D,J,DNA,CDR3
TRBV29-1,.,.,TRBJ2-7,TGCAGCGTTGAAAGGTTTATAGGAGGAAACACCTACGAGCAGTACTTC,CSVERFIGGNTYEQYF
TRBV5-6,once,.,TRBJ1-2,TGTGCCAGCAGCGTGGGGACTACCTATGGCTACACCTTC,CASSVGTTYGYTF
TRBV9,.,.,TRBJ1-2,TGTGCCAGCCGGTACCAGACGGACTACACCTTC,CASRYQTDYTF
TRBV5-4,.,.,TRBJ2-1,TGTGCCAGCAGCTTGGATGCGAGCTCCTACAATGAGCAGTTCTTC,CASSLDASSYNEQFF
TRBV11-1,.,.,TRBJ2-7,TGTGCCAGCAGCTTAGATCTGTCTGCTCACTACGAGCAGTACTTC,CASSLDLSAHYEQYF
TRBV10-3,.,.,TRBJ1-1,TGTGCCATCAAGTGGGGGGGTAACACTGAAGCTTTCTTT,CAIKWGGNTEAFF
TRBV6-6,.,TRBD1,TRBJ1-5,TGTGCCAGCAGTACACAGGGGTTTGATCAGCCCCAGCATTTT,CASSTQGFDQPQHF
TRBV12-1,once,.,TRBJ1-3,TGTGCCAGCAGCCTCTTGAGGGTTTGTGGAAACACCATATATTTT,CASSLLRVCGNTIYF
TRBV7-8,few,.,TRBJ2-1,TGTGCCAGCAGCTTAGCGGGGGGGCAGTACAATGAGCAGTTCTTC,CASSLAGGQYNEQFF
TRBV5-1,.,TRBD1,TRBJ1-2,TGCGCCAGCGGACAGGGGGCGAGTGTAGACTATGGCTACACCTTC,CASGQGASVDYGYTF
TRBV9,.,.,TRBJ1-2,TGTGCCAGCAGCGTTACCCCCATCTATGGCTACACCTTC,CASSVTPIYGYTF
TRBV10-3,.,.,TRBJ1-2,TGTGCCATCAGTGACCCAGCCCTTGAATGGGGTGGCTACACCTTC,CAISDPALEWGGYTF
TRBV30,.,.,TRBJ1-5,TGTGCCTGGAGTGTTGGTAGGACTATGGGAATCAATCAGCCCCAGCATTTT,CAWSVGRTMGINQPQHF
TRBV19,.,.,TRBJ2-2,TGTGCCAGTAGTATAACAGGGCCCACCGGGGAGCTGTTTTTT,CASSITGPTGELFF
TRBV7-9,.,.,TRBJ1-1,TGTGCCAGCAGCCCACGGGGCCAGAACACTGAAGCTTTCTTT,CASSPRGQNTEAFF
TRBV2,few,.,TRBJ1-1,TGTGCCAGCAATCGGAGGCAGGGAAGCACTGAAGCTTTCTTT,CASNRRQGSTEAFF
TRBV9,.,.,TRBJ2-3,TGTGCCAGCAGCCACCGGAGGGCGGATACGCAGTATTTT,CASSHRRADTQYF
TRBV6-5,.,.,TRBJ1-4,TGTGCCAGCGGACAGATTATTACAGAAAAACTGTTTTTT,CASGQIITEKLFF
TRBV15,once,TRBD1,TRBJ2-7,TGTGCCACCAGCCCTGGGACAGGTAGGGTGGTAGGTGCTTACGAGCAGTACTTC,CATSPGTGRVVGAYEQYF
TRBV2,.,TRBD2,TRBJ2-5,TGTGCCAGCAGTGAACTAGCGGGAGGACAAGAGACCCAGTACTTC,CASSELAGGQETQYF
TRBV10-3,.,TRBD1,TRBJ1-4,TGTGCCATCAAAGAAACAGGGGCGGTTAGTGAAAAACTGTTTTTT,CAIKETGAVSEKLFF
TRBV6-2/TRBV6-3,.,TRBD2,TRBJ2-1,TGTGCCAGCAGTCCCCTCAGCGGGGGGCCCAGGGAGCAGTTCTTC,CASSPLSGGPREQFF
TRBV5-4,.,.,TRBJ1-2,TGTGCCAGCAGCCTCGACAGCCCACGGGACTATGGCTACACCTTC,CASSLDSPRDYGYTF
TRBV6-5,.,.,TRBJ2-7,TGTGCCAGCAGTTATTGGTCCGTTAGCTCCTACGAGCAGTACTTC,CASSYWSVSSYEQYF
TRBV30,.,.,TRBJ1-1,TGTGCCTGGAGTGTGAATCGGAACACTGAAGCTTTCTTT,CAWSVNRNTEAFF
TRBV13,.,.,TRBJ2-1,TGTGCCAGCAGCTTAGGGGCCCGGCAGAATGAGCAGTTCTTC,CASSLGARQNEQFF
TRBV6-2/TRBV6-3,once,TRBD2,TRBJ2-7,TGTGCCAGCAGTTCCTCACTAGCGGGGGGACCCTACGAGCAGTACTTC,CASSSSLAGGPYEQYF
TRBV5-4,.,TRBD1,TRBJ2-7,TGTGCCAGCAGCCTCGGACAGGGGGCCTACGAGCAGTACTTC,CASSLGQGAYEQYF
TRBV6-5,.,TRBD1,TRBJ2-3,TGTGCCATCTCGCGGACAGGCCCCACAGATACGCAGTATTTT,CAISRTGPTDTQYF
TRBV5-4,.,TRBD2,TRBJ2-1,TGTGCCAGCAGTTCCGGACTAGCGGGGATGGGATCCTACAATGAGCAGTTCTTC,CASSSGLAGMGSYNEQFF
TRBV6-1,.,.,TRBJ2-4,TGTGCCAGCAGTGAAGGGGAAACCAAAAACATTCAGTACTTC,CASSEGETKNIQYF
TRBV11-3,.,.,TRBJ1-6,TGTGCCAGCAGCCCCGGACAGAATTCACCCCTCCACTTT,CASSPGQNSPLHF
TRBV7-2,.,.,TRBJ2-7,TGTGCCAGCAGCTCCGAGCCAAGGACCGTTGAGCAGTACTTC,CASSSEPRTVEQYF
TRBV5-1,.,.,TRBJ1-1,TGCGCCAGCAGGACGGTCTGGGGGGGTCCTGAAGCTTTCTTT,CASRTVWGGPEAFF
TRBV27,.,TRBD1,TRBJ1-5,TGTGCCAGCAGTGTCACAGGGGGCTTATTGGGACGAGATCAGCCCCAGCATTTT,CASSVTGGLLGRDQPQHF
TRBV4-2,.,TRBD1,TRBJ1-1,TGTGCCAGCAGCCCGAGGACAGGACTGAACACTGAAGCTTTCTTT,CASSPRTGLNTEAFF
TRBV5-5,.,.,TRBJ1-1,TGTGCCAGCAGCTTGGTAGGTTCGGGGAACACTGAAGCTTTCTTT,CASSLVGSGNTEAFF
TRBV9,.,.,TRBJ1-3,TGTGCCAGCAGCCCCTCAGGGGCTGGAAACACCATATATTTT,CASSPSGAGNTIYF
TRBV11-2,once,.,TRBJ1-3,TGTGCCAGCAGTTTTTCTGGAAACACCATATATTTT,CASSFSGNTIYF
TRBV6-6,.,TRBD1,TRBJ2-7,TGTGCCAGCAGTTACTCGGCGACAGGGGCTTCCTACGAGCAGTACTTC,CASSYSATGASYEQYF
TRBV10-3,.,.,TRBJ2-3,TGTGCCATCAGTGAGAGCCCTAGCACAGATACGCAGTATTTT,CAISESPSTDTQYF
TRBV2,.,.,TRBJ2-2,TGTGCCAGCAGCTCCGCCCGACAGGTCGGGAACACCGGGGAGCTGTTTTTT,CASSSARQVGNTGELFF
TRBV11-3,.,.,TRBJ1-1,TGTGCCAGCAGCGCCAGGGTGGGCACTGAAGCTTTCTTT,CASSARVGTEAFF
TRBV7-2,.,TRBD2,TRBJ2-6,TGTGCCAGCCGCGTCGCCGGGACGGGGGGGACTGGGGCCAACGTCCTGACTTTC,CASRVAGTGGTGANVLTF
TRBV18,.,.,TRBJ2-7,TGTGCCAGCTCACTATCGGGGCCAGCCTACGAGCAGTACTTC,CASSLSGPAYEQYF
TRBV19,.,.,TRBJ2-1,TGTGCCAGTAGTATTTTTCAGCAGAGCTCCTACAATGAGCAGTTCTTC,CASSIFQQSSYNEQFF
TRBV6-1,.,.,TRBJ1-5,TGTGCCAGCAGTGAAGGAGTGGGTCAGCCCCAGCATTTT,CASSEGVGQPQHF
TRBV7-2,.,.,TRBJ1-6,TGTGCCAGCAGCCCGGGGGCAGGGGATAATTCACCCCTCCACTTT,CASSPGAGDNSPLHF
TRBV11-2,.,.,TRBJ2-4,TGTGCCAGCAGCTCGCGCCTCTCTTTAACCAAAAACATTCAGTACTTC,CASSSRLSLTKNIQYF
TRBV2,.,TRBD1,TRBJ2-1,TGTGCCAGCACATCCGGGACAGGGATTTTAAATGAGCAGTTCTTC,CASTSGTGILNEQFF
TRBV30,.,TRBD1,TRBJ1-4,TGTGCCTGGATGAGACAGGGGCATGAAAAACTGTTTTTT,CAWMRQGHEKLFF
TRBV7-2,.,.,TRBJ2-2,TGTGCCAGCAGCTCCGGGGGCGGGGTCGGCGGGGAGCTGTTTTTT,CASSSGGGVGGELFF
TRBV7-9,.,.,TRBJ1-6,TGTGCCAGCAGCGACTTGAAAGACAGCAATTCACCCCTCCACTTT,CASSDLKDSNSPLHF
TRBV7-9,.,.,TRBJ1-5,TGTGCCAGCAGCTCGATGCCTGGGCAGAATCAGCCCCAGCATTTT,CASSSMPGQNQPQHF
TRBV27,.,.,TRBJ2-1,TGTGCCAGCAGCCCCTCTCCCAAGGGAAGATACAATGAGCAGTTCTTC,CASSPSPKGRYNEQFF
TRBV6-5,.,.,TRBJ2-3,TGTGCCAGCATCCCTCGCGGGATATTCACAGATACGCAGTATTTT,CASIPRGIFTDTQYF
TRBV12-3/TRBV12-4,.,.,TRBJ2-7,TGTGCCAGCAGTTTTGGGGGGTCATCCGAGCAGTACTTC,CASSFGGSSEQYF
TRBV2,.,.,TRBJ1-5,TGTGCCAGCAGTTGGTCCCAATCGCCCCAGCATTTT,CASSWSQSPQHF